The next 26 T cell receptor beta chains were all read from a single sample in a study of blood T cell repertoires in COVID-19. TCRdb's copy holds only in-frame clones and misses some; the assay was immunoSEQ multiplex PCR. The top ten clones hold 4.5% of a sample with around 100,000 clones, around nine tenths of them seen once. The material sequenced was peripheral blood. The source of these receptors is a man between 35 and 55 years old with acute or convalescent COVID-19.

This chain joins TRBV24-1 and TRBJ2-1; 10 bases fit TRBD2. The length of the CDR3 is 15 residues. Germline V gene data show CDR1 as KGHDR and CDR2 as SFDVKD. J lost 5 bases, V lost 7 bases, and 7 bases had no gene match. The CDR3 is CATSTGTSVNNEQFF. CDR3 coding DNA: TGTGCCACCAGCACCGGGACTAGCGTAAACAATGAGCAGTTCTTC.

The chain links TRBV6-5 to TRBJ1-2; D is undetermined. The CDR3 is 13 residues long. Trimming cost V 2 bases and J 8 bases, with 12 bases left between them. Germline V gene data show CDR1 as MNHEY and CDR2 as SVGAGI. The CDR3 here is CASSYRHSEGYTF. The CDR3, as DNA: TGTGCCAGCAGTTACAGACACTCCGAGGGCTACACCTTC.

The chain is built from TRBV5-4 and TRBJ2-7; 15 bases agree with TRBD2. The junction had 5 bases not matched to a gene; V was cut back by 4 bases and J by 0 bases. The CDR3 length is 17 residues. CDR1 and CDR2 from the germline V gene are SGHNT and YYREEE (reference sequence). CDR3: CASSRRTSGGVSYEQYF. CDR3 DNA sequence: TGTGCCAGCAGCCGTCGGACTAGCGGGGGGGTCTCCTACGAGCAGTACTTC.

J is TRBJ2-7 and V is TRBV27; 8 nucleotides line up with TRBD1. Germline trimming cut 3 bases from V and 6 bases from J; bases unmatched to any gene: 7. CDR3 size: 14 residues. The germline V gene has CDR1 MNHEY and CDR2 SMNVEV (reference sequence). Here the CDR3 reads CASSLSQGAGEQYF. CDR3 sequence (DNA): TGTGCCAGCAGTTTGTCCCAGGGGGCGGGCGAGCAGTACTTC.

The chain links TRBV10-3 to TRBJ1-1; maybe TRBD1 (5 bases). Germline CDR1 and CDR2: ENHRY and SYGVKD. CDR3 size: 15 residues. Trimming stripped 4 bases from V and 2 bases from J, with 14 bases between. CDR3 residues: CAISASGQGNTEAFF. CDR3 DNA sequence: TGTGCCATCAGTGCCTCCGGGCAGGGCAACACTGAAGCTTTCTTT.

This chain connects TRBV7-9 to TRBJ2-7, with D possibly TRBD2 on 6 matching bases. The length of the CDR3 is 16 residues. V was cut by 0 bases and J by 5 bases, with 17 bases left in between. Germline CDR1 SEHNR, CDR2 FQNEAQ (reference sequence). The chain's CDR3 is CASSLADGSTPNEQYF. CDR3 bases: TGTGCCAGCAGCTTAGCTGACGGGAGTACGCCCAACGAGCAGTACTTC.

The chain employs TRBV4-1 and TRBJ2-2; 13 bases fit TRBD2. This CDR3 comprises 18 residues. Germline assignment: CDR1 MGHRA and CDR2 YSYEKL. V dropped 2 bases and J dropped 4; count of bases not matched to a gene: 7. CDR3 coding DNA: TGCGCCAGCAGCCAACGTGGACTAGCGGGGGCACTCACCGGGGAGCTGTTTTTT. Its protein is CASSQRGLAGALTGELFF.

The gene calls are TRBV4-2 and TRBJ1-4; TRBD1 matches 7 bases. Germline CDR1 reads LGHNA; CDR2 reads YNFKEQ. The CDR3 is made up of 15 amino acids. The J segment lost 6 bases and the V segment lost 5 bases, leaving 9 bases of the junction unmatched. Written as DNA, the CDR3 is TGTGCCAGCAGCTCTCCCGGGACAGTAGATGAAAAACTGTTTTTT. Translation gives CASSSPGTVDEKLFF.

The V gene is TRBV12-3 or TRBV12-4, the J gene TRBJ1-2; TRBD1 aligns across 7 bases. The CDR3 totals 12 residues. The V segment lost 3 bases and the J segment 5 bases; nucleotides outside the gene matches: 0. The CDR3 reads CASSLGQYGYTF. CDR3 DNA sequence: TGTGCCAGCAGTTTGGGACAGTATGGCTACACCTTC.

CDR3 amino acids: CASSPGQNYGYTF. Here the CDR3 DNA reads TGTGCCAGCAGTCCGGGACAAAACTATGGCTACACCTTC. The chain is built from TRBV27 and TRBJ1-2, with a weak D call TRBD1 (6 bases). Germline CDR1 MNHEY, CDR2 SMNVEV (reference sequence). The CDR3 totals 13 residues. The V and J ends lost 5 bases and 2 bases respectively, with 9 bases between them.

The chain recombines TRBV7-6 with TRBJ1-2, with 7 bases aligning to TRBD1. CDR1 and CDR2 (germline): SGHVS, FNYEAQ. The CDR3 is made up of 15 amino acids. V dropped 0 bases and J dropped 8; count of bases not matched to a gene: 9. In DNA form, the CDR3 reads TGTGCCAGCAGCTTAGCACCGGGACAGATGGGAGGCTACACCTTC. It is translated as CASSLAPGQMGGYTF. The whole variable domain, remainder taken from reference TRBV7-6 and TRBJ1-2, is GAGVSQSPRYKVTKRGQDVALRCDPISGHVSLYWYRQALGQGPEFLTYFNYEAQQDKSGLPNDRFSAERPEGSISTLTIQRTEQRDSAMYRCASSLAPGQMGGYTFGSGTRLTVV.

In its sample, this clone was seen a few times. The chain has TRBV30 and TRBJ1-4, with 8 bases fitting TRBD1. Germline trimming cut 0 bases from V and 8 bases from J; bases unmatched to any gene: 8. The CDR3 consists of 15 residues. Per germline, CDR1 GTSNPN and CDR2 SVGIG (reference sequence). The CDR3 reads CAWSVGGTGEEKLFF. CDR3 nucleotide sequence: TGTGCCTGGAGTGTAGGGGGGACAGGTGAAGAAAAACTGTTTTTT.

This sequence joins TRBV5-1 and TRBJ2-5, with 8 positions matching TRBD1. This CDR3 has 14 residues. V was pared by 5 bases and J by 2 bases, with 5 bases of the junction left unmatched. CDR1 is SGHRS and CDR2 is YFSETQ in the germline V gene. CDR3: CASRRRTGQETQYF. Here the CDR3 DNA reads TGCGCCAGCAGGCGTCGGACAGGGCAAGAGACCCAGTACTTC.

The rearrangement links TRBV10-3 to TRBJ1-2; D is unresolved. Trimming removed 3 bases at V and 6 bases at J, with 11 bases between. Per germline, CDR1 ENHRY and CDR2 SYGVKD. This CDR3 has 13 residues. The CDR3 spells CAISEVYSNGYTF. CDR3 bases: TGTGCCATCAGTGAAGTGTACAGCAATGGCTACACCTTC.

This sequence joins TRBV9 and TRBJ1-3; possibly TRBD1 for D (6 bases). This CDR3 is built from 17 residues. Germline lookup yields CDR1 SGDLS and CDR2 YYNGEE. V lost 2 bases, J lost 0 bases, and 15 bases lay in between. CDR3 region: CASSVASPGVSGNTIYF. The CDR3 nucleotides read TGTGCCAGCAGCGTCGCCTCTCCAGGGGTCTCTGGAAACACCATATATTTT.

The gene calls are TRBV30 and TRBJ1-5; unclear D gene. V was clipped by 0 bases and J by 8 bases, with 14 bases between them. Germline V gene sequence: CDR1 GTSNPN, CDR2 SVGIG (reference sequence). The CDR3 is made up of 14 amino acids. The DNA of the CDR3 is TGTGCCTGGAGTGTACGGGGAATGAGAGAGCCCCAGCATTTT. As protein: CAWSVRGMREPQHF.

The chain is built from TRBV5-8 and TRBJ2-7; maybe TRBD1 (6 bases). The V end was cut by 4 bases, the J end by 2 bases, with 13 bases between. CDR1 and CDR2 from the germline V gene are SGHTS and YDEGEE. This CDR3 spans 14 amino acids. The DNA of the CDR3 is TGTGCCAGCAGCCTCCCAGGGGCGCCCTACGAGCAGTACTTC. It translates to CASSLPGAPYEQYF.

The V call is TRBV3-1 (or the pseudogene TRBV3-2), the J call TRBJ2-7, with D possibly matching TRBD1 (6 bases). CDR1 LGHDT and CDR2 YNNKEL come from the germline V gene (reference sequence). The ends were cut back, 3 bases at V and 5 bases at J, with 11 bases in the middle. This CDR3 has 13 amino acids. The CDR3 sequence is CASSQGDTHEQYF. The CDR3 region has the DNA TGTGCCAGCAGCCAGGGGGACACCCACGAGCAGTACTTC.

The chain has TRBV19 and TRBJ1-1; the D is unclear. The CDR3 spans 13 residues. The V gene's germline CDR1 is LNHDA and CDR2 SQIVND (reference sequence). Deletions cut 2 bases from V and 4 bases from J, with 8 bases between. CDR3 DNA: TGTGCCAGTAGTATACAAACCAGCACTGAAGCTTTCTTT. Translated: CASSIQTSTEAFF.

This chain uses TRBV10-3 with TRBJ2-7; 7 nucleotides agree with TRBD2. There are 13 residues in the CDR3. Trimming took 6 bases from V and 3 from J; bases not matched to a gene: 5. The germline gives CDR1 ENHRY, CDR2 SYGVKD. The DNA for the CDR3 is TGTGCCATCAGCCCTAGCGGATTCTACGAGCAGTACTTC. This codes for CAISPSGFYEQYF.

This chain uses TRBV6-2 or TRBV6-3 with TRBJ2-7; the match to TRBD1 covers 7 bases. J was trimmed by 5 bases and V by 4 bases; bases with no gene match: 5. The CDR3 covers 13 residues. Germline V gene lookup returns CDR1 MNHEY and CDR2 SVGEGT. The chain's CDR3 is CASSSGTEDEQYF. The CDR3, as DNA: TGTGCCAGCAGTTCCGGGACAGAGGACGAGCAGTACTTC.

In its sample, this clone was seen a few times. The V gene is TRBV19, the J gene TRBJ1-6; 8 positions match TRBD1. Germline CDR1 reads LNHDA; CDR2 reads SQIVND (reference sequence). The V segment lost 6 bases and the J segment 9 bases; nucleotides outside the gene matches: 10. The CDR3 is made up of 15 amino acids. The CDR3 DNA sequence: TGTGCCAGTAGACCCCCGACAGGGGACGGTTCACCCCTCCACTTT. The encoded protein is CASRPPTGDGSPLHF.

In this sample, this clone turned up once. The chain joins TRBV27 to TRBJ2-5; 10 nucleotides agree with TRBD2. Germline CDR1 and CDR2: MNHEY and SMNVEV (reference sequence). J gave up 1 base and V 2 bases, and 4 bases lay outside the gene matches. The CDR3 length is 16 residues. The CDR3 bases are TGTGCCAGCAGTTTAAAACTAGCGGGGATCCAAGAGACCCAGTACTTC. Its translation is CASSLKLAGIQETQYF.

This clone has a handful of counts. The chain employs TRBV18 and TRBJ1-2; a possible D gene is TRBD1 (5 bases). V was trimmed by 6 bases and J by 8 bases, leaving 16 bases between them. The CDR3 runs 13 residues. Germline assignment: CDR1 KGHSH and CDR2 LQKENI. The CDR3 DNA reads TGTGCCAGCTCCCCCTCACAGGTTATGGGCTACACCTTC. It encodes CASSPSQVMGYTF.

The V and J genes are TRBV6-6 and TRBJ1-4; a weak D match, TRBD1 (5 bases). This CDR3 spans 13 amino acids. V lost 5 bases to trimming and J lost 10 bases, with 14 bases between them. Germline V gene lookup returns CDR1 MNHNY and CDR2 SVGAGI (reference sequence). The CDR3 loop reads CASSVDRQTKLFF. The CDR3 DNA reads TGTGCCAGCAGTGTTGACAGACAAACAAAACTGTTTTTT.

V gene TRBV23-1 combines with J gene TRBJ2-1; 10 positions match TRBD2. TRBV23-1 is treated as an ORF (open reading frame) with a function not yet certain. The CDR3 runs to 16 residues. Trimming cost V 4 bases and J 8 bases; bases outside gene matches: 11. CDR3 region: CASSRQPSGRCDEQFF. The DNA for the CDR3 is TGCGCCAGCAGTCGCCAACCTAGCGGGAGATGCGATGAGCAGTTCTTC.